These 30 T cell receptor beta chains share one sample of origin, sequenced in a study of T cells after yellow fever vaccination (dated by TCRdb to between 2017 and 2020). Library preparation was by 5' RACE. Sequencing relied on an Illumina HiSeq 2500. The public reads were reanalyzed by TCRdb: fastp trimming at Q25, MiXCR alignment, in-frame beta chains only. All rows with the same CDR3 protein become a single entry with the most common DNA and genes. For this sample the table gives hundreds of thousands of distinct CDR3 sequences, of which roughly 8.7% were detected only once. Roughly 18% of the sample is taken by the ten largest. Read against the paper, the sample's treatment or condition label means: live attenuated yellow fever vaccine strain. Sequenced material: PBMCs, taken on the day of the first yellow fever vaccination. The receptors originated from a man aged 18 to 30 who received the YFV17D yellow fever vaccine.

The table lists this clonotype with a few counts. The V and J genes are TRBV11-2 and TRBJ1-6; D is unresolved. The CDR3 covers 15 residues. CDR1 SGHAT and CDR2 FQNNGV come from the germline V gene. Trimming removed 1 base from V and 9 bases from J, with 13 bases in between. CDR3 residues: CASSLAWPISSPLHF. CDR3 DNA: TGTGCCAGCAGCTTAGCATGGCCGATTTCTTCACCCCTCCACTTT.

Ten or more counts support this clonotype. The chain has TRBV10-3 and TRBJ1-5; a weak D match, TRBD1 (5 bases). This CDR3 comprises 14 residues. Germline-derived CDR1 and CDR2 are ENHRY and SYGVKD. Trimming left V 3 bases short and J 8 bases short, with 14 bases between. The CDR3: CAISDYGTVEPQHF. CDR3 nucleotides: TGTGCCATCAGTGACTACGGGACGGTGGAGCCCCAGCATTTT.

This chain uses TRBV4-3 with TRBJ2-7; D not certain. Trimming removed 2 bases at V and 5 bases at J, with 19 bases between. The CDR3 runs 16 residues. Germline CDR1 LGHNA, CDR2 YSLEER. The CDR3 DNA reads TGCGCCAGCAGCCAACTGGGAACAGTGAGCTTGAACGAGCAGTACTTC. This codes for CASSQLGTVSLNEQYF.

The gene calls are TRBV7-2 and TRBJ2-5; D ambiguous. The CDR3 sequence is 15 residues long. The V end was cut by 2 bases, the J end by 1 base, with 11 bases between. Germline V CDR1 and CDR2: SGHTA, FQGNSA. Here the CDR3 DNA reads TGTGCCAGCAGCTTACGCGGATGGGGCCAAGAGACCCAGTACTTC. This gives the protein CASSLRGWGQETQYF.

This clonotype was counted ten times or more. The V call is TRBV7-3, the J call TRBJ2-2; tentative D call: TRBD1 (5 bases). Germline CDR1 SGHTA, CDR2 FQGTGA. The CDR3 extends over 13 amino acids. Trimming shortened V by 8 bases and J by 2 bases, and 9 bases separated the two germline ends. CDR3 residues: CASGQGNTGELFF. The CDR3 DNA sequence: TGTGCCAGCGGGCAGGGAAACACCGGGGAGCTGTTTTTT.

V gene TRBV7-2 combines with J gene TRBJ2-1; possibly TRBD1 for D (6 bases). The CDR3 contains 16 residues. Between the trimmed V and J ends, which lost 2 bases and 4 bases, there was a span of 15 bases. Germline CDR1 reads SGHTA; CDR2 reads FQGNSA. CDR3 amino acids: CASSLRARTEYNEQFF. The CDR3 DNA reads TGTGCCAGCAGCTTACGGGCGAGGACAGAGTACAATGAGCAGTTCTTC. The whole variable domain, remainder taken from reference TRBV7-2 and TRBJ2-1, is GAGVSQSPSNKVTEKGKDVELRCDPISGHTALYWYRQSLGQGLEFLIYFQGNSAPDKSGLPSDRFSAERTGGSVSTLTIQRTQQEDSAVYLCASSLRARTEYNEQFFGPGTRLTVL.

This clonotype appeared many times. The chain couples TRBV18 to TRBJ2-3; 13 nucleotides line up with TRBD2. The CDR3 is 14 residues long. Germline V lookup: CDR1 KGHSH, CDR2 LQKENI. With V trimmed by 8 bases and J by 3 bases, 2 bases remained unmatched. The CDR3 coding sequence is TGTGCCAGCACGGGACTAGCGGGGACAGATACGCAGTATTTT. Translation: CASTGLAGTDTQYF.

This clonotype was counted between two and nine times. This sequence joins TRBV30 and TRBJ1-6; tentative D call: TRBD1 (5 bases). The CDR3 covers 15 residues. Germline lookup yields CDR1 GTSNPN and CDR2 SVGIG (reference sequence). Trimming left V 2 bases short and J 5 bases short, with 13 bases between. The CDR3 loop is CAWSTAGGDNSPLHF. DNA for the CDR3: TGTGCCTGGAGTACAGCGGGGGGAGATAATTCACCCCTCCACTTT. The full variable domain, in which reference TRBV30 and TRBJ1-6 provide the parts outside the CDR3, is SQTIHQWPATLVQPVGSPLSLECTVEGTSNPNLYWYRQAAGRGLQLLFYSVGIGQISSEVPQNLSASRPQDRQFILSSKKLLLSDSGFYLCAWSTAGGDNSPLHFGNGTRLTVT.

There are a few counts of this clonotype. V is TRBV11-2 and J is TRBJ1-6; TRBD1 aligns across 9 bases. V was pared by 5 bases and J by 10 bases, with 12 bases of the junction left unmatched. This CDR3 contains 16 residues. Germline loops: CDR1 SGHAT, CDR2 FQNNGV. As DNA, the CDR3 is TGTGCCAGCAGCCCCGGGACAGGGACTTTATTATCACCCCTCCACTTT. Translation: CASSPGTGTLLSPLHF.

This clonotype was seen only a few times. The rearrangement links TRBV18 to TRBJ2-5, with D possibly matching TRBD2 (6 bases). CDR3 length equals 14 residues. Germline assignment: CDR1 KGHSH and CDR2 LQKENI. Trimming took off 6 bases at V and 3 bases at J, with 14 bases between the two ends. The CDR3 bases are TGTGCCAGCTCGCGGCCCGGAGGGGAAGAGACCCAGTACTTC. Translated: CASSRPGGEETQYF.

This clonotype was observed at least ten times. The chain carries TRBV20-1 and TRBJ1-1; D possibly corresponds to TRBD1 (6 bases). The CDR3 is made up of 13 amino acids. The V gene's germline CDR1 is DFQATT and CDR2 SNEGSKA (reference sequence). Trimming took off 5 bases at V and 4 bases at J, with 14 bases between the two ends. CDR3 region: CSAGGGAGTEAFF. The CDR3 nucleotides read TGCAGTGCTGGGGGGGGGGCCGGCACTGAAGCTTTCTTT.

The table lists this clonotype with a few counts. The genes are TRBV7-8 and TRBJ1-6, with 8 positions matching TRBD1. Per the germline V gene, CDR1 is SGHVS and CDR2 is FQNEAQ. With V trimmed by 5 bases and J by 7 bases, 10 bases remained unmatched. The CDR3 covers 16 residues. CDR3 DNA sequence: TGTGCCAGCAGCCATTCAGGGGGCCTTGAAAATTCACCCCTCCACTTT. Translated, it gives CASSHSGGLENSPLHF.

The V and J genes are TRBV12-3 or TRBV12-4 and TRBJ2-1; D ambiguous. Trimming removed 2 bases from V and 7 bases from J, with 30 bases in between. This CDR3 is 20 amino acids long. CDR3 sequence reads: CASSLNRGRRRKVDPNEQFF. The CDR3 nucleotides read TGTGCCAGCAGTTTAAACCGAGGCAGGCGCCGGAAGGTGGACCCGAATGAGCAGTTCTTC.

This clonotype was observed a few times. The rearrangement joins TRBV6-2 or TRBV6-3 to TRBJ2-7, with 8 bases aligning to TRBD1. V shed 6 bases and J 5 bases; nucleotides not matched to a gene: 3. This CDR3 region has 12 residues. Germline V gene lookup returns CDR1 MNHEY and CDR2 SVGEGT. CDR3 sequence reads: CASRDRADEQYF. The CDR3 coding sequence is TGTGCCAGCAGGGACAGGGCGGACGAGCAGTACTTC.

This sequence joins TRBV9 and TRBJ2-5; D remains unclear. The CDR3 has 13 residues. With 0 bases removed from V and 2 bases from J, the gap between germline ends came to 5 bases. Germline loops: CDR1 SGDLS, CDR2 YYNGEE. The CDR3 nucleotides read TGTGCCAGCAGCGTAGCGGGTCAAGAGACCCAGTACTTC. This gives the protein CASSVAGQETQYF. Together with reference TRBV9 and TRBJ2-5, the CDR3 gives the full variable domain: DSGVTQTPKHLITATGQRVTLRCSPRSGDLSVYWYQQSLDQGLQFLIQYYNGEERAKGNILERFSAQQFPDLHSELNLSSLELGDSALYFCASSVAGQETQYFGPGTRLLVL.

This CDR3 is CASSPWGGGGDTQYF. The DNA for the CDR3 is TGTGCCAGCAGCCCTTGGGGGGGAGGGGGAGATACGCAGTATTTT. The chain has TRBV7-3 and TRBJ2-3; possible D gene TRBD2, 7 bases. The V end lost 5 bases, the J end lost 5 bases, and 17 bases lay between the germline ends. CDR1 SGHTA and CDR2 FQGTGA come from the germline V gene. CDR3 size: 15 residues.

The chain couples TRBV10-3 to TRBJ2-5, with D possibly TRBD2 on 6 matching bases. Trimming stripped 10 bases from V and 1 base from J, with 13 bases between. CDR3 length equals 13 residues. Germline CDR1 and CDR2: ENHRY and SYGVKD. The CDR3 region has the DNA TGTGCCACCGGGGTGCGGGGCCAAGAGACCCAGTACTTC. It specifies CATGVRGQETQYF.

The chain links TRBV20-1 to TRBJ2-5, with D unclear. The CDR3 consists of 12 residues. Germline assignment: CDR1 DFQATT and CDR2 SNEGSKA (reference sequence). Trimming took off 3 bases at V and 7 bases at J, with 12 bases between the two ends. DNA for the CDR3: TGCAGTGCTAGTTCAGGCCCAAGGACCCAGTACTTC. Translated: CSASSGPRTQYF.

This clonotype was detected many times. V and J are TRBV5-1 and TRBJ1-2, with 8 bases lining up with TRBD1. Germline V gene sequence: CDR1 SGHRS, CDR2 YFSETQ. J lost 4 bases, V lost 5 bases, and 4 bases had no gene match. This CDR3 has 13 amino acids. The CDR3 sequence: CASRRTGPYGYTF. The CDR3 nucleotides read TGCGCCAGCAGGAGGACAGGGCCCTATGGCTACACCTTC.

This clonotype has only a few counts. CDR3 sequence reads: CSASRGPRDQPQHF. In DNA form, the CDR3 reads TGCAGTGCTAGCCGGGGGCCCCGGGATCAGCCCCAGCATTTT. The chain couples TRBV20-1 to TRBJ1-5, with D possibly TRBD1 on 6 matching bases. The V gene lost 3 bases and the J gene lost 5 bases, with 14 bases spanning the gap. CDR3 length: 14 residues. Germline-derived CDR1 and CDR2 are DFQATT and SNEGSKA (reference sequence).

This clonotype has a handful of counts. The chain couples TRBV29-1 to TRBJ2-7; D gene ambiguous. Germline values: CDR1 SQVTM, CDR2 ANQGSEA. The CDR3 sequence is 12 residues long. V gave up 8 bases and J gave up 7 bases, with 18 bases separating them. In nucleotides, the CDR3 is TGCAGCACGCGGACGGATCTGGGTGAGCAGTACTTC. It translates to CSTRTDLGEQYF.

The table lists this clonotype with a few counts. The genes are TRBV6-5 and TRBJ2-6; D is unresolved. The CDR3 is 14 amino acids. Between the trimmed V and J ends, which lost 2 bases and 3 bases, there was a span of 5 bases. Germline V CDR1 and CDR2: MNHEY, SVGAGI. The CDR3 nucleotides read TGTGCCAGCAGTTACACGGATGGGGCCAACGTCCTGACTTTC. It encodes CASSYTDGANVLTF.

This clonotype was picked up a small number of times. This rearrangement joins TRBV5-1 to TRBJ2-5; 10 positions match TRBD1. CDR1 is SGHRS and CDR2 is YFSETQ in the germline V gene. The CDR3 length is 15 residues. The J segment lost 2 bases and the V segment lost 4 bases, leaving 5 bases of the junction unmatched. CDR3 in DNA: TGCGCCAGCAGCGACCCGGGACAGGGGCAAGAGACCCAGTACTTC. This codes for CASSDPGQGQETQYF.

This clonotype was found many times. The CDR3 DNA reads TGCGCCAGCAGCTTGACCGGGACAGGTAGTGGAGAGACCCAGTACTTC. Translated: CASSLTGTGSGETQYF. V gene TRBV5-1 combines with J gene TRBJ2-5, with TRBD1 identical over 8 bases. Germline assignment: CDR1 SGHRS and CDR2 YFSETQ. With V trimmed by 1 base and J by 4 bases, 9 bases remained unmatched. This CDR3 comprises 16 residues.

The chain carries TRBV6-1 and TRBJ2-1; D uncertain. The CDR3 loop spans 14 amino acids. Trimming cost V 4 bases and J 4 bases, with 11 bases left between them. Germline lookup yields CDR1 MNHNS and CDR2 SASEGT. DNA for the CDR3: TGTGCCAGCAGTGCACGCCCCGGGTACAATGAGCAGTTCTTC. Translating it yields CASSARPGYNEQFF.

The gene calls are TRBV4-2 and TRBJ2-1; perhaps TRBD1 as D (6 bases). CDR1 LGHNA and CDR2 YNFKEQ come from the germline V gene. CDR3 length: 14 amino acids. V lost 8 bases and J lost 8, with 19 bases in between. The CDR3 is CASGSIQGDHEQFF. The CDR3 nucleotides read TGTGCCAGCGGATCCATACAGGGAGATCATGAGCAGTTCTTC.

V usage is TRBV7-9 and J usage is TRBJ1-2, with D maybe TRBD1 (5 bases). Germline CDR1 is SEHNR and CDR2 is FQNEAQ (reference sequence). Trimming removed 1 base at V and 6 bases at J, with 15 bases between. The CDR3 covers 15 residues. The CDR3 reads CASSLVLEGRDGYTF. CDR3 nucleotides: TGTGCCAGCAGCTTAGTTCTCGAGGGACGCGATGGCTACACCTTC.

This clonotype was seen a handful of times. The chain employs TRBV28 and TRBJ2-7; 8 bases fit TRBD1. The ends lost 7 bases at V and 6 bases at J; junction bases unmatched: 8. The CDR3 is 13 residues long. In germline, CDR1 is MDHEN, CDR2 SYDVKM. As DNA, the CDR3 is TGTGCCAGCAATGCACAGGGGGTCTTCGAGCAGTACGTC. Translating gives CASNAQGVFEQYV.

This clonotype appeared a few times. V gene TRBV7-9 combines with J gene TRBJ2-3; no clear D gene. Trimming stripped 1 base from V and 4 bases from J, with 9 bases between. The germline gives CDR1 SEHNR, CDR2 FQNEAQ (reference sequence). The CDR3 contains 14 residues. Here the CDR3 reads CASSLEGAPDTQYF. The CDR3 DNA reads as TGTGCCAGCAGCTTAGAAGGCGCGCCAGATACGCAGTATTTT.

This clonotype was seen many times. The chain uses TRBV20-1 and TRBJ2-7; 12 bases are shared with TRBD1. This CDR3 spans 16 amino acids. J was trimmed by 4 bases and V by 3 bases; bases with no gene match: 10. Germline V gives CDR1 DFQATT, CDR2 SNEGSKA (reference sequence). The CDR3: CSASRGQGAKVYEQYV. For the CDR3, the DNA is TGCAGTGCTAGTCGGGGACAGGGGGCAAAAGTGTACGAGCAGTACGTC.